This T cell receptor beta chain was sequenced in a study of T cell changes during pregnancy in multiple sclerosis. This clone was counted between two and nine times. CDR3 length equals 13 residues. Per the germline V gene, CDR1 is SGHTA and CDR2 is FQGNSA. The V end lost 1 base, the J end lost 10 bases, and 13 bases lay between the germline ends. The repertoire was sequenced with immunoSEQ multiplex PCR; TCRdb's copy has only in-frame clones and lacks some. The repertoire holds approximately 36,000 clones, with roughly 91% as singletons. Here the sequenced sample was CD8+ T cells from peripheral blood mononuclear cells, taken in the third trimester of pregnancy. This chain connects TRBV7-2 to TRBJ1-1; weak D call: TRBD1 (6 bases). This receptor was taken from a female donor with multiple sclerosis, enrolled in a pregnancy study. CDR3 bases: TGTGCCAGCAGCTTAGGTCGGGGGGCGGGAGCTTTCTTT. Amino acid sequence: CASSLGRGAGAFF.